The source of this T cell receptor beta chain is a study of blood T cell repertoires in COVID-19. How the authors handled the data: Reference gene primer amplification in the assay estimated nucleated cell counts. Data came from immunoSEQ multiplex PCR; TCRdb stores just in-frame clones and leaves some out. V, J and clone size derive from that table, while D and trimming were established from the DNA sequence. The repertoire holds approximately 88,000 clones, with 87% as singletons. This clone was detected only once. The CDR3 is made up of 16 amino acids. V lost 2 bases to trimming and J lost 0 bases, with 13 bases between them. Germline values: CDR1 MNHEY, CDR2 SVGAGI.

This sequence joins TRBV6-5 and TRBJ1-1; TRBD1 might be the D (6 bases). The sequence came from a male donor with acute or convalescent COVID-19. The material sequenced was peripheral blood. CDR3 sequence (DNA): TGTGCCAGCAGTTACCTTAACAGGGTTTTGAACACTGAAGCTTTCTTT. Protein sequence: CASSYLNRVLNTEAFF.